This paragraph covers one T cell receptor beta chain sequence. The antigen remains unidentified. The sample originates from a study of cytomegalovirus exposure and HLA in healthy donors. PCR amplification relied on 60 Vbeta primers (plus 13 Jbeta primers). Data came from immunoSEQ multiplex PCR; TCRdb stores just in-frame clones and leaves some out. The data show about 87,000 clones, 7.6% seen once. Trimming shortened V by 6 bases and J by 2 bases, and 14 bases separated the two germline ends. The length of the CDR3 is 15 residues. From germline, CDR1 is MDHEN and CDR2 SYDVKM. Broader study findings: Per a later analysis, fewer than 20,000 TCR beta sequences showed association with HLA alleles at 0.05 false discovery rate.

This clonotype originated in a middle-aged man in good health and CMV-seronegative. The V and J genes are TRBV28 and TRBJ1-5, with a possible D match to TRBD1 (5 bases). The sequenced sample was PBMCs. In nucleotides, the CDR3 is TGTGCCAGCAGGCCCAGGGAGGTCGGCAATCAGCCCCAGCATTTT. This translates into CASRPREVGNQPQHF.